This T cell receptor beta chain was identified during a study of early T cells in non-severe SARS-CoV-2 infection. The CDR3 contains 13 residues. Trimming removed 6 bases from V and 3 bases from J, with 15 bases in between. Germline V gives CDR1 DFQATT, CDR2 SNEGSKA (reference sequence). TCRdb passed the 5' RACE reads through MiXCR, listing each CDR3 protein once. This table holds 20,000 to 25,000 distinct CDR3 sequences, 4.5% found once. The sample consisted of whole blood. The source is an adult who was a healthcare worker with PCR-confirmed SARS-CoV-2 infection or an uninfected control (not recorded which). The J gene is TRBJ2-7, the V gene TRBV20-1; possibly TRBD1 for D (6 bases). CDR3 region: CSAPNIGGYEQYF. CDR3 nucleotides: TGCAGTGCCCCAAATATAGGGGGCTACGAGCAGTACTTC.